Listed below are T cell receptor beta chains from one sample, sequenced in a study of siplizumab effects on memory and regulatory T cells. This table comes from immunoSEQ multiplex PCR, and its TCRdb copy is limited to in-frame clones, with some not included. Of about 66,000 clones in the sample, around 96% were seen once. The sample comprised naive CD8+ T cells sorted from blood. The receptor set was obtained from a human donor in good health. Each CDR3 is given with its conserved first and last residue. Each record gives: CDR3 protein, CDR3 DNA, D gene, V gene, clone size, J gene. D genes are given only for firm matches. Size tells how often a clone was seen (once, few, many) or the class of an expanded clone, and some rows leave it out.

CASSLQQGSLLYEQYF TGTGCCAGCAGCCTTCAACAGGGATCTCTACTCTACGAGCAGTACTTC - TRBV5-6 - TRBJ2-7
CASRLGARAFF TGTGCCAGCCGCCTCGGAGCTCGTGCTTTCTTT - TRBV5-4 - TRBJ1-1
CASSYSTGQGAYEQYF TGTGCCAGCAGTTACTCGACAGGACAGGGAGCCTACGAGCAGTACTTC TRBD1 TRBV6-5 - TRBJ2-7
CASSQTNTEAFF TGCGCCAGCAGCCAAACAAACACTGAAGCTTTCTTT - TRBV4-1 few TRBJ1-1
CASSLPDKDYEQYF TGTGCCAGCTCACTACCGGACAAAGACTACGAGCAGTACTTC - TRBV18 - TRBJ2-7
CASSQPWGGTSTSYEQYF TGCGCCAGCAGCCAACCATGGGGGGGGACTAGTACCTCCTACGAGCAGTACTTC TRBD2 TRBV4-1 - TRBJ2-7
CASSQDQNRDGYTF TGCGCCAGCAGCCAAGATCAAAACAGGGATGGCTACACCTTC - TRBV4-1 - TRBJ1-2
CASSRLLPGQLADGYTF TGCGCCAGCAGCCGACTCCTACCGGGCCAACTGGCGGATGGCTACACCTTC - TRBV4-3 once TRBJ1-2
CASSLSAEANYGYTF TGTGCCAGCAGTTTATCAGCGGAAGCTAACTATGGCTACACCTTC - TRBV27 - TRBJ1-2
CASSVEGQGGPYEQYF TGTGCCAGCAGCGTAGAAGGACAGGGGGGCCCCTACGAGCAGTACTTC TRBD1 TRBV9 once TRBJ2-7
CASSWSSYEQYF TGTGCCAGCAGCTGGAGCTCCTACGAGCAGTACTTC - TRBV5-8 few TRBJ2-7
CASSYWGTTEETQYF TGTGCCAGCAGTTACTGGGGGACTACCGAAGAGACCCAGTACTTC TRBD2 TRBV6-5 - TRBJ2-5
CACVEGVGYEQYF TGTGCCTGCGTGGAGGGGGTTGGGTACGAGCAGTACTTC - TRBV30 - TRBJ2-7
CASSPGQGFYEQYF TGTGCCAGCAGCCCCGGACAGGGGTTCTACGAGCAGTACTTC TRBD1 TRBV7-6 once TRBJ2-7
CASSIWGTGGSPGELFF TGTGCCAGTAGTATTTGGGGGACAGGGGGCTCTCCCGGGGAGCTGTTTTTT TRBD1 TRBV19 - TRBJ2-2
CASSIRGTGSTDTQYF TGTGCCAGTAGTATTAGGGGGACAGGGAGCACAGATACGCAGTATTTT TRBD1 TRBV19 - TRBJ2-3
CASSLEMIGRVTDTQYF TGTGCCAGCAGCTTAGAGATGATAGGGAGGGTTACAGATACGCAGTATTTT TRBD2 TRBV11-2 - TRBJ2-3
CATSRTGRNEQFF TGTGCCACCAGCAGGACAGGGCGGAATGAGCAGTTCTTC TRBD1 TRBV15 - TRBJ2-1
CASSLWGSSYEQYF TGTGCCAGCAGCTTATGGGGGTCCTCCTACGAGCAGTACTTC - TRBV5-6 - TRBJ2-7
CASSLGGANSPLHF TGTGCCAGCAGCTTAGGGGGAGCTAATTCACCCCTCCACTTT - TRBV7-9 - TRBJ1-6
CASSPGTGLYRKQYF TGCGCCAGCAGCCCCGGGACAGGCCTCTATAGAAAGCAGTACTTC TRBD1 TRBV4-1 - TRBJ2-5
CARSPTLGGRMYSNQPQHF TGTGCCAGAAGCCCGACATTAGGGGGAAGGATGTATAGCAATCAGCCCCAGCATTTT - TRBV5-3 - TRBJ1-5
CASRGSRMNTEAFF TGTGCCAGCAGGGGATCGAGAATGAACACTGAAGCTTTCTTT - TRBV7-7 - TRBJ1-1
CASTDGDIDSPLHF TGTGCCAGCACAGACGGGGATATAGACTCACCCCTCCACTTT - TRBV19 few TRBJ1-6
CASSSAGSTEAFF TGTGCCAGCAGCAGTGCAGGGTCTACTGAAGCTTTCTTT - TRBV7-6 - TRBJ1-1
CASRLDFGRQETQYF TGTGCCAGTCGCCTTGACTTTGGACGGCAAGAGACCCAGTACTTC - TRBV19 - TRBJ2-5
CASSWSGGIPYNEQFF TGTGCCAGCAGCTGGTCCGGGGGGATCCCCTACAATGAGCAGTTCTTC TRBD2 TRBV5-4 - TRBJ2-1
CASSDVVGNEQFF TGTGCCAGCAGTGACGTAGTTGGTAATGAGCAGTTCTTC - TRBV6-4 - TRBJ2-1
CASFDRVWSYGYTF TGTGCCAGCTTTGACAGGGTTTGGAGCTATGGCTACACCTTC TRBD1 TRBV19 - TRBJ1-2
CASSVWSGGSGELFF TGTGCCAGCAGCGTCTGGAGCGGGGGGTCCGGGGAGCTGTTTTTT TRBD2 TRBV9 - TRBJ2-2
CASSSGGTYEQYF TGTGCCAGCAGTTCCGGGGGAACCTACGAGCAGTACTTC - TRBV27 - TRBJ2-7
CASSSGLAGPQFF TGTGCCAGCAGCTCGGGGCTAGCGGGGCCCCAGTTCTTC TRBD2 TRBV7-2 - TRBJ2-1
CASSELDGAITGELFF TGTGCCAGCAGTGAATTGGACGGGGCTATCACCGGGGAGCTGTTTTTT - TRBV25-1 - TRBJ2-2
CASSPRQGGHNYGYTF TGTGCCAGCAGCCCGCGGCAGGGCGGACATAACTATGGCTACACCTTC - TRBV7-7 once TRBJ1-2
CASSLQGFYGYTF TGTGCCAGCAGCCTACAGGGTTTCTATGGCTACACCTTC - TRBV7-9 once TRBJ1-2
CASTEVTGEDTEAFF TGTGCCAGCACCGAAGTGACAGGGGAGGACACTGAAGCTTTCTTT TRBD1 TRBV28 - TRBJ1-1
CASSSSGPSYEQYF TGTGCCAGCAGCTCCAGCGGTCCCAGCTACGAGCAGTACTTC - TRBV7-3 - TRBJ2-7
CASSPPSEGNTEAFF TGTGCCAGCAGCCCTCCGTCGGAGGGTAATACTGAAGCTTTCTTT - TRBV9 - TRBJ1-1
CASSSGSSGNTIYF TGTGCCAGCAGCTCCGGGTCCTCTGGAAACACCATATATTTT - TRBV7-9 - TRBJ1-3
CASSDLAGGQETQYF TGTGCCAGCAGCGACTTAGCGGGGGGGCAAGAGACCCAGTACTTC TRBD2 TRBV9 - TRBJ2-5
CASSVDGPSYNEQFF TGTGCCAGCAGTGTGGACGGACCTTCCTACAATGAGCAGTTCTTC - TRBV6-5 - TRBJ2-1
CASRTGDGNTIYF TGTGCCAGTAGGACAGGGGATGGAAACACCATATATTTT TRBD1 TRBV2 - TRBJ1-3
CASSSTVTEGTQYF TGTGCCAGCAGCTCGACAGTCACGGAGGGTACGCAGTATTTT - TRBV7-9 - TRBJ2-3
CSAGGGMNTEAFF TGCAGCGCGGGCGGGGGCATGAACACTGAAGCTTTCTTT - TRBV29-1 once TRBJ1-1
CASSQDKGARGYTF TGCGCCAGCAGCCAAGATAAGGGGGCGAGGGGCTACACCTTC TRBD1 TRBV5-1 - TRBJ1-2
CASSLQGSSNYGYTF TGCGCCAGCAGCCTCCAGGGGTCCTCTAACTATGGCTACACCTTC - TRBV4-3 once TRBJ1-2
CASIGTSGNNEQFF TGTGCCAGCATCGGGACTAGCGGAAACAATGAGCAGTTCTTC TRBD2 TRBV7-6 - TRBJ2-1
CASTPPMNTEAFF TGTGCCAGCACACCTCCAATGAACACTGAAGCTTTCTTT - TRBV2 - TRBJ1-1
CASSPTDTQYF TGTGCCAGCTCACCAACGGATACGCAGTATTTT - TRBV18 - TRBJ2-3
CASSLISGGAVYEQYF TGTGCCAGCAGTTTGATTAGCGGGGGGGCGGTATACGAGCAGTACTTC TRBD2 TRBV27 - TRBJ2-7
CAISVGSGGRDTDTQYF TGTGCCATCAGTGTAGGTAGCGGGGGGCGAGACACAGATACGCAGTATTTT TRBD2 TRBV10-3 - TRBJ2-3
CASSLPDRSYEQYF TGTGCCAGCAGCTTACCAGACAGGTCCTACGAGCAGTACTTC - TRBV7-9 - TRBJ2-7
CASSYSTRIVF TGTGCCAGCAGTTACTCGACCCGGATCGTCTTC - TRBV6-5 - TRBJ2-1
CASTSGGPPYEQYF TGTGCCAGCACCTCAGGAGGACCCCCCTACGAGCAGTACTTC - TRBV7-8 - TRBJ2-7
CASSYQGPYEQYF TGTGCCAGCAGTTATCAGGGACCCTACGAGCAGTACTTC - TRBV6-6 - TRBJ2-7
CAWSSKGTPSNYGYTF TGTGCCTGGAGTTCGAAGGGGACTCCCTCTAACTATGGCTACACCTTC - TRBV30 - TRBJ1-2
CASSSSGSSYEQYF TGTGCCAGCAGCTCGAGCGGCAGCTCCTACGAGCAGTACTTC - TRBV7-3 - TRBJ2-7
CASGTGGTEAFF TGCGCCAGCGGAACAGGGGGCACTGAAGCTTTCTTT TRBD1 TRBV10-2 - TRBJ1-1
CASSTGGSSYNEQFF TGTGCCAGTAGTACTGGGGGGAGCTCCTACAATGAGCAGTTCTTC - TRBV19 - TRBJ2-1
CASPSGGDTQYF TGTGCCAGTCCCAGTGGAGGAGATACGCAGTATTTT - TRBV5-4 - TRBJ2-3